This T cell receptor beta chain was identified in a study of cytomegalovirus exposure and HLA in healthy donors (dated by TCRdb to 2015 to 2018). In the study overall: According to an earlier analysis of around 600 of the donors, some 180 million T cells yielded 90 million to 140 million unique TCR beta sequences and about 280 Gb of sequence data. Genome-wide SNP genotypes for about 65% of the roughly 700 donors were used in a later genetic analysis, which treated that subset as a discovery cohort. The study combined high-throughput TCR immunosequencing, statistical association of individual TCRs with disease status, and machine learning to predict cytomegalovirus infection status. Using immunosequencing, the study profiled T cell repertoires from about 610 subjects and related those repertoires to cytomegalovirus serostatus. Donor age, sex, ethnicity and CMV serostatus were compiled together with the repertoire data. An early release covering about 600 HLA-typed donors comprised approximately 290 gigabases of sequencing data and around 80 million unique TCR sequences. Among the roughly 390 genotyped donors, approximately 81% belonged to the genetic ancestry cluster associated with self-reported Caucasian donors. Class I and class II HLA loci were covered by the typing at four-digit resolution. A later analysis re-examined previously published TCR beta repertoires from more than 650 donors and added high-resolution HLA genotyping to investigate patterns of TCR occurrence. On average, around 200,000 unique TCR beta nucleotide sequences were sequenced per donor among some 430 genotyped donors of the cohort, with 15% to 20% of those sequences being non-productive. Roughly 5 DR-DQ haplotypes were handled as single units for association and clustering, since linkage in the cohort was strong. Besides the first cohort of around 670 subjects, a separate validation cohort made up of roughly 120 different subjects was used. In the later analysis, no new phenotypic data were used to find candidate immune exposures; instead, reliance was placed on TCR beta sequences and their occurrence across donors. All discovery cohort repertoires had been generated on a single sequencing platform. Typing coverage varied by locus: about 629-630 donors for A, B, C, DRB1 and DQB1; 500 to 550 for DQA1; 600 to 610 for DPA1; 450 to 480 for DPB1. The study aimed to test whether cataloging public T cell receptors could reveal signatures of past pathogen exposure. In an earlier analysis of 587 of the donors, high-throughput TCR beta sequencing was used to judge whether each TCR beta V gene segment behaved as functional or pseudogenic. Summary of the overall study and its limitations: Several of the top co-occurrence clusters appeared to be linked to parvovirus B19, influenza, CMV and Epstein-Barr virus, according to a later analysis. Roughly uniform sequencing depth across donors was assumed in presence/absence analyses, although this assumption may not hold. According to a later genetic analysis, donors in an Asian-associated ancestry cluster had fewer N-insertions in productive TCRs than the approximately 670-donor mean. A further reported finding was that TCR beta sequences accurately predicted the HLA-A and HLA-B alleles for most subjects in the first cohort. A later analysis found that HLA-associated TCR beta chains were more clonally expanded and had lower generation probabilities than equally common non-associated chains. According to a later analysis, most CMV-associated TCR beta chains appeared to be HLA-restricted, and the HLA associations seemed to be driven largely by CMV exposure. A later analysis associated 15,000 to 20,000 TCR beta sequences with specific HLA alleles at a false discovery rate of 0.05. Because some donors lacked HLA typing at each locus, the association tests relied only on the typed subset. The earlier analysis of a few hundred of the donors excluded approximately 17 rarely observed V segments, including chromosome 9 orphons, because counts were too low. According to a later analysis, TCR association rates differed among HLA loci, with DRB1 alleles showing the most associated TCRs and HLA-C alleles showing the fewest. The only immune exposure information available for the cohort was CMV serostatus. Cytomegalovirus status was reported to be diagnosed by the classifier with high specificity and sensitivity in both the original and validation cohorts. A few of the identified cytomegalovirus-associated TCR beta chains were confirmed in vitro to be specific for cytomegalovirus antigens. Some IMGT-functional V segments, including TRBV6-2 and TRBV6-3, could not be told apart with the 87-base-pair reads, so those segments were excluded. A total of 150 to 200 TCR beta chains were listed by the study as associated with cytomegalovirus. Correlated functional status among segregating V segments might reflect linkage disequilibrium, but an unknown experimental factor could not be ruled out. Broadly in line with IMGT annotations, most TCR beta V segments showed up in productive rearrangements about 90% or about 30% of the time in an earlier analysis of roughly 590 of the donors. Across donors, most TCR sequences were observed very rarely, whereas some public TCRs were present in many individuals. A cluster of highly shared sequence variants was judged likely to represent a technical artifact of the sequencing pipeline. Only TCR beta chains were sequenced in this cohort, and the absence of alpha or paired-chain data limited detectable features. An association between a missense DCLRE1C variant and V-gene and J-gene trimming of TCR beta chains was found in a later genetic analysis and replicated in an independent cohort. When HLA alleles, especially DR and DQ, strongly co-occurred, TCR associations were difficult to assign to individual alleles. According to the authors, the approach could potentially be generalized to other disease states and immunological phenotypes.

A remark on this clone: No cognate antigen has been identified for it. Within one base of it there is no much larger clone, and no base qualities were kept.

The germline V gene encodes CDR1 SEHNR and CDR2 FQNEAQ (reference sequence). The CDR3 measures 14 amino acids from cysteine to phenylalanine. Of the read, only the CDR3 DNA is kept; its 42 bases are in frame from base 1. The V and J ends are trimmed by 3 bases and 5 bases, leaving 11 bases between them. The cohort consisted of 600 or so healthy bone marrow donors. At the time of sampling, all cohort members were nominally healthy, though unrecorded immune exposures were likely present. The donor was CMV seronegative and was included in the group of 352 seronegative cohort members. Every donor gave a peripheral blood sample, and the peripheral blood mononuclear cells from that sample were used for TCR beta sequencing. Genomic DNA was extracted from the blood cell samples with the Qiagen DNeasy Blood Extraction Kit. The library came from the immunoSEQ multiplex PCR assay. For the multiplex PCR, a mixture combining 60 forward primers for TCR Vbeta segments and 13 reverse primers for TCR Jbeta segments was used. The CDR3 region of rearranged TCR beta genes was amplified from genomic DNA by a multiplex PCR assay. The amplified TCR beta libraries were sequenced on the Illumina HiSeq System as 87-base-pair reads. Per the authors' processing: In a later analysis, around 80 million unique TCR beta chains were counted across the 500 to 850 repertoires, and approximately 9.9 million of these chains were shared by at least two donors. To remove PCR and sequencing errors, raw reads were error-corrected and collapsed into unique sequences using a nearest-neighbor algorithm that merged closely related sequences. CDR3 sequences were aligned to IMGT reference sequences to assign V, D and J gene segments. For a sequence to be retained, a match of at least six nucleotides was required to both a V gene segment and a J gene segment. A rearrangement was called productive if the CDR3 had no stop codons and remained in frame with V and J, and every other rearrangement was called non-productive. CDR3 was defined according to IMGT convention as the region running from the second conserved V-encoded cysteine to the conserved J-encoded phenylalanine. The earlier analysis of a few hundred of the donors excluded any sequence lacking an unambiguous match to a single V gene segment. In an earlier analysis of almost 600 of the donors, a V segment was called functional when productive rearrangements were above 56.7%, and segregating when the standard deviation between donors exceeded 5%. A statistical classification framework was developed to diagnose cytomegalovirus status using the catalog of TCR beta chain sequences. V and J gene assignment, in a later analysis, came from comparing TCR nucleotide sequences with IMGT/GENE-DB human TR gene sequences. Using the TCRdist pipeline, a later analysis assigned CDR3 sequences along with most-parsimonious VDJ recombination scenarios. In a later analysis, each TCR beta chain was defined by its CDR3 amino acid sequence together with its V-gene family, and reads lacking a unique V-gene family were excluded. As a way to deal with suspected cross-contamination and a sequencing artifact, a later analysis dropped 450 to 600 nucleotide sequences that were highly shared and had low generation probability. In a later analysis, a clonal expansion index for each public chain was calculated from normalized within-repertoire ranks of inferred template counts. Generation probabilities in a later analysis came from a VDJ recombination model fitted to out-of-frame rearrangements, and those results were checked against IGoR. In a later analysis, TCR-TCR, TCR-HLA and TCR-CMV co-occurrence was scored with hypergeometric tests, and a repertoire-size bias correction was applied to TCR pairs. In a later analysis, false discovery rates were estimated by permuting HLA or CMV assignments 20 times. In a later analysis, co-occurring TCRs were grouped using DBSCAN, with TCRdist sequence similarity added in when clustering inside HLA-allele-positive subsets. Repertoires with fewer than 30,000 or more than 120,000 public chains were left out of co-occurrence clustering, as were several repertoires with anomalous nucleotide sharing. Drawn from immuneACCESS, this table holds only the in-frame rearrangements with V and J called that TCRdb kept. Clones are partly lost; checked studies trace under half to an unresolved V gene and leave the rest unexplained. V and J calls and clone size are as listed in that table; D and trimming were resolved from the DNA. A total of about 120,000 clones appear in this sample, 81% of them only once. The ten largest make up around 2% of the sample.

The V and J segments used are TRBV7-9 and TRBJ2-1; TRBD2 might be the D gene, on 5 matching bases. The sequence was obtained from a man in his forties in good health and CMV-seronegative. The sequenced sample consisted of PBMCs. Here is the DNA: TGTGCCAGCAGCTTCATGGACTTTGACAATGAGCAGTTCTTC. This gives the protein CASSFMDFDNEQFF.